This T cell receptor beta chain came from a study of T cell changes during pregnancy in multiple sclerosis. The germline CDR1 and CDR2 sequences are MGHRA and YSYEKL. The CDR3 has 14 residues. As for this clone: The junction shows a germline mismatch at one end, possibly a read error.

The repertoire was sequenced with immunoSEQ multiplex PCR; TCRdb's copy has only in-frame clones and lacks some. The profile shows about 56,000 clones, 90% of them singletons. The sequence derives from a female donor in good health, enrolled as a control in a pregnancy study. The sample consisted of peripheral blood, taken in the first trimester of pregnancy. The chain links TRBV4-1 to TRBJ1-6; D is ambiguous. The chain's CDR3 is CASSQDQVGSPPHF. The CDR3 nucleotides are TGCGCCAGCAGCCAAGATCAGGTCGGCAGTCCCCCCCACTTT.